The clone carrying this TCR beta chain has a count of ten or more. Its antigen is not identified. This sample is drawn from a study of T cell repertoires in cytomegalovirus infection. This CDR3 comprises 15 residues. The ends lost 0 bases at V and 4 bases at J; junction bases unmatched: 4. Germline values: CDR1 SGHTA, CDR2 FQGNSA. MiXCR, run by TCRdb on the reads, gives a single entry per CDR3 protein. Among under 150,000 distinct CDR3 sequences, roughly 25% were seen once, and the ten largest hold 34%. The chain combines TRBV7-2 with TRBJ1-1; 8 nucleotides line up with TRBD1. This receptor was taken from a human donor in good health (CMV status not recorded). Some clones in this sample may be carry-over from other donors' samples. Sequencing was carried out using PBMCs, sequenced either directly or after in vitro stimulation (not recorded which). CDR3 sequence: CASSLAGQAPTEAFF. In nucleotides, the CDR3 is TGTGCCAGCAGCTTAGCGGGACAGGCCCCCACTGAAGCTTTCTTT. Complete variable domain (other parts from reference TRBV7-2 and TRBJ1-1): GAGVSQSPSNKVTEKGKDVELRCDPISGHTALYWYRQSLGQGLEFLIYFQGNSAPDKSGLPSDRFSAERTGGSVSTLTIQRTQQEDSAVYLCASSLAGQAPTEAFFGQGTRLTVV.